This T cell receptor (beta chain) was captured in a study of T cells after yellow fever vaccination. As for the study in general: For low cell numbers, libraries were made with SMART-Seq v4 Ultra Low Input.

Study findings and constraints: Among primary-vaccination clones, most reappeared after the booster, at approximately 97% for CD4 and around 90% for CD8. Few clonotypes appeared in both CD4 and CD8 compartments.

Concerning this clonotype itself: The target antigen is unknown.

A universal primer site and UMIs were added as TCR cDNA was made by 5'RACE template switching. MiXCR, run by TCRdb on the 5' RACE reads, gives a single entry per CDR3 protein. The sample has under 700,000 distinct CDR3 sequences; around 17% are singletons. CDR3 length: 16 amino acids. Trimming took 2 bases from V and 4 from J; bases not matched to a gene: 11. CDR1 is MGHRA, CDR2 YSYEKL, per germline. This receptor was identified in a man between 18 and 35 years old who received the YFV17D yellow fever vaccine. The chain couples TRBV4-1 to TRBJ2-7, with TRBD1 identical over 7 bases. Here the sequenced sample was PBMCs, taken 4 to 6 days after the first yellow fever vaccination. Here the CDR3 reads CASSQLKTGYGYEQYF. In DNA, the CDR3 is TGCGCCAGCAGCCAACTAAAGACAGGGTATGGGTACGAGCAGTACTTC.